The present T cell receptor (beta chain) was sequenced within a study of CD4+ T cells in melanoma. Produced via immunoSEQ multiplex PCR; TCRdb's table is partial and in-frame only. The sample yields tens of thousands of clones, more than 60% seen once. The length of the CDR3 is 14 residues. With 4 bases clipped from V and 6 bases from J, the junction kept 10 bases outside the gene matches. Germline V gives CDR1 SQVTM, CDR2 ANQGSEA. This clonotype originated in a human donor with melanoma. This sequence joins TRBV29-1 and TRBJ2-5; 8 bases fit TRBD1. The sequencing sample was made of tumor tissue. CDR3 bases: TGCAGCGTTGCGGGGACAGGTTTGATACAGACCCAGTACTTC. This codes for CSVAGTGLIQTQYF.